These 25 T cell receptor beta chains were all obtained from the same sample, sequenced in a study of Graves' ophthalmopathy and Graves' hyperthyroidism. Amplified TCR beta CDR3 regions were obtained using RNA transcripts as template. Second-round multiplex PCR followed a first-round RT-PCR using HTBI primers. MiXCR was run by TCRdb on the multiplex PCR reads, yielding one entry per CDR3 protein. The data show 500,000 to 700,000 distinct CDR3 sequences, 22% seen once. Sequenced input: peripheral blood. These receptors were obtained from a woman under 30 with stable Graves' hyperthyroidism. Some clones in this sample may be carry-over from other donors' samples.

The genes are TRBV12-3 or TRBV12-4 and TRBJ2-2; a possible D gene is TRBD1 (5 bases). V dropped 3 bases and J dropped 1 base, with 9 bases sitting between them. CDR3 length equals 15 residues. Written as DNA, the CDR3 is TGTGCCAGCAGTTTCGAGACAGAGAACACCGGGGAGCTGTTTTTT. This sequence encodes CASSFETENTGELFF.

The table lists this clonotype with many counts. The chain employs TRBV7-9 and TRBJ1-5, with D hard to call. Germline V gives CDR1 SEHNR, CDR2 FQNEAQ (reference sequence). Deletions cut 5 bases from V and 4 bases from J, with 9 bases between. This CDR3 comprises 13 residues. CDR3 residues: CASSAQPNQPQHF. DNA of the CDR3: TGTGCCAGCAGCGCACAACCTAATCAGCCCCAGCATTTT.

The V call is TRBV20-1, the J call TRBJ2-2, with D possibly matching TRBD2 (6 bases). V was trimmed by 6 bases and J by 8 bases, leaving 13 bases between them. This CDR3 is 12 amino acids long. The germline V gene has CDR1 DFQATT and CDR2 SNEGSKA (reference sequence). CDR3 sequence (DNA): TGCAGTGCCAGCCGGGGGATGGGGGAGCTGTTTTTT. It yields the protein CSASRGMGELFF.

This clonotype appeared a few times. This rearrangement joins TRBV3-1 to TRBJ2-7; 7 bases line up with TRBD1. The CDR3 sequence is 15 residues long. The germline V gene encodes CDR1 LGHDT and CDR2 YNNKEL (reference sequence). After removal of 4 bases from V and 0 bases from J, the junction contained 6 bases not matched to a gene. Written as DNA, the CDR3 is TGTGCCAGCAGCCGGCTGACAGGGAGCTCCTACGAGCAGTACTTC. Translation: CASSRLTGSSYEQYF.

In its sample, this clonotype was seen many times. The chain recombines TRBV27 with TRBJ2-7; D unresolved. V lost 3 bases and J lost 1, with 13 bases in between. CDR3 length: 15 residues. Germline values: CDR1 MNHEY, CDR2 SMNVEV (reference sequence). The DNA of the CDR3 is TGTGCCAGCAGTTTGGACCATAGGGATTCCTACGAGCAGTACTTC. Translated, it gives CASSLDHRDSYEQYF.

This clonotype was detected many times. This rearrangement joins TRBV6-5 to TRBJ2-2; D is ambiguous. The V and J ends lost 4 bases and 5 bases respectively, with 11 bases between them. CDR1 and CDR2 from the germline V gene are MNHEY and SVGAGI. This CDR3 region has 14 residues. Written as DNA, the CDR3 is TGTGCCAGCAGTTCTATATTGTCGACCGGGGAGCTGTTTTTT. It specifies CASSSILSTGELFF.

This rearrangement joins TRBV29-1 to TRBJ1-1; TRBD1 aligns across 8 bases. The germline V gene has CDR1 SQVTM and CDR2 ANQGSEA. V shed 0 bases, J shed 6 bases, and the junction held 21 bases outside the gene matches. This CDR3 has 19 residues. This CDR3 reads CSVEDPVNAGGWYNPEAFF. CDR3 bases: TGCAGCGTTGAAGATCCGGTTAATGCAGGGGGCTGGTATAACCCTGAAGCTTTCTTT.

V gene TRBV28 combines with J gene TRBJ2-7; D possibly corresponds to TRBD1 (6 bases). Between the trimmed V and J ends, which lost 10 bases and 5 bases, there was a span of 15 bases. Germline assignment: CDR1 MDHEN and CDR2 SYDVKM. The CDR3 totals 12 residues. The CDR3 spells CATYTGIDEQYF. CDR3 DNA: TGTGCCACTTACACAGGGATCGACGAGCAGTACTTC.

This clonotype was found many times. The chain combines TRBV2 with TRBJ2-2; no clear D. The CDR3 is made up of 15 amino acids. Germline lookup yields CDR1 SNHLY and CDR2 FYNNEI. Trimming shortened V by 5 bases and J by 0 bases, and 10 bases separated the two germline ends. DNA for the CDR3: TGTGCCAGCAGTCCCAGCCTACCGAACACCGGGGAGCTGTTTTTT. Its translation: CASSPSLPNTGELFF.

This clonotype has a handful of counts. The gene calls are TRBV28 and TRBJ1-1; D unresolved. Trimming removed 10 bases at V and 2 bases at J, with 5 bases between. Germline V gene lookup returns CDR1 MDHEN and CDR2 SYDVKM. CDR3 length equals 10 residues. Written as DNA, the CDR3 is TGTGCCACCTTTAACACTGAAGCTTTCTTT. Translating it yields CATFNTEAFF.

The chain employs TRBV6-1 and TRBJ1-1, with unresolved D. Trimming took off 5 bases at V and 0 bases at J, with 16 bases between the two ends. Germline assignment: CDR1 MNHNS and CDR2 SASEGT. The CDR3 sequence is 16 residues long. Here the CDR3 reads CASSTHGPLLNTEAFF. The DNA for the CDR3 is TGTGCCAGCAGTACCCATGGTCCCCTTCTGAACACTGAAGCTTTCTTT.

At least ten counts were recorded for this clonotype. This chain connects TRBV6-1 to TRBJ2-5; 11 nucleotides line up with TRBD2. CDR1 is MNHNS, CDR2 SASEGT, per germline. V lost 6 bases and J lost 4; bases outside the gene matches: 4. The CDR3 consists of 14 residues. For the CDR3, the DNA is TGTGCCAGCAGGGGACTAGCGGAGGGAGAGACCCAGTACTTC. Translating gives CASRGLAEGETQYF.

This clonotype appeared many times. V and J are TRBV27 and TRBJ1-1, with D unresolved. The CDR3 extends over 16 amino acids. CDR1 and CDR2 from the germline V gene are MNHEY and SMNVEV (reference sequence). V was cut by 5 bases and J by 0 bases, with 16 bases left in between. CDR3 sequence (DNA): TGTGCCAGCAGTCCCTGGGTGGGCGGCATGAACACTGAAGCTTTCTTT. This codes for CASSPWVGGMNTEAFF.

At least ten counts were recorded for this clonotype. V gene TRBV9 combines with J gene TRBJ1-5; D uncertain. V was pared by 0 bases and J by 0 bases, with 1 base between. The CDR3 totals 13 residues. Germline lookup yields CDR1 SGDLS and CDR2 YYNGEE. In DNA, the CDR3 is TGTGCCAGCAGCGTAGGTAGCAATCAGCCCCAGCATTTT. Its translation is CASSVGSNQPQHF.

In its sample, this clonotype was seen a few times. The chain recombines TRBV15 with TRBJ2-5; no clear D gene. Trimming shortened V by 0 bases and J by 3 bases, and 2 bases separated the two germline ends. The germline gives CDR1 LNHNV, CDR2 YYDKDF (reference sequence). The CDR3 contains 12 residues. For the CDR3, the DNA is TGTGCCACCAGCAGAGATGAAGAGACCCAGTACTTC. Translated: CATSRDEETQYF.

CDR3 protein: CASSEVRGGELFF. CDR3 DNA: TGTGCCAGCAGTGAAGTGCGGGGCGGGGAGCTGTTTTTT. The chain has TRBV2 and TRBJ2-2, with D perhaps matching TRBD2 (6 bases). Germline-derived CDR1 and CDR2 are SNHLY and FYNNEI. The CDR3 totals 13 residues. Trimming cost V 1 base and J 7 bases, with 7 bases left between them.

The CDR3 loop is CASSVGTGYSGANVLTF. DNA of the CDR3: TGTGCCAGCAGCGTTGGGACAGGGTACTCTGGGGCCAACGTCCTGACTTTC. This chain joins TRBV9 and TRBJ2-6; 9 bases are a match to TRBD1. The CDR3 covers 17 residues. Germline lookup yields CDR1 SGDLS and CDR2 YYNGEE. With 2 bases clipped from V and 0 bases from J, the junction kept 3 bases outside the gene matches.

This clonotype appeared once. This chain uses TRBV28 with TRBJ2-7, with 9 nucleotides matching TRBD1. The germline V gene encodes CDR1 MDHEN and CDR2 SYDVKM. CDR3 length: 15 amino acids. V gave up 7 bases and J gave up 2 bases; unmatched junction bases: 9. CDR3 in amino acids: CASIYRDRAPYEQYF. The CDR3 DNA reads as TGTGCCAGCATTTACCGGGACAGGGCACCCTACGAGCAGTACTTC. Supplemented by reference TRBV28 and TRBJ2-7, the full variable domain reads DVKVTQSSRYLVKRTGEKVFLECVQDMDHENMFWYRQDPGLGLRLIYFSYDVKMKEKGDIPEGYSVSREKKERFSLILESASTNQTSMYLCASIYRDRAPYEQYFGPGTRLTVT.

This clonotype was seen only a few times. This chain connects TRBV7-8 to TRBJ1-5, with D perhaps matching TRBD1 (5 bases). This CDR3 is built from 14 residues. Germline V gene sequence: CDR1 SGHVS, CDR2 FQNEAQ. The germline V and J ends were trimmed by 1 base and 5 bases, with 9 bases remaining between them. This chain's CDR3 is CASSLGGDDQPQHF. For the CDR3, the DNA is TGTGCCAGCAGCTTAGGGGGGGACGATCAGCCCCAGCATTTT. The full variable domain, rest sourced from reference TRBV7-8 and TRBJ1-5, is GAGVSQSPRYKVAKRGQDVALRCDPISGHVSLFWYQQALGQGPEFLTYFQNEAQLDKSGLPSDRFFAERPEGSVSTLKIQRTQQEDSAVYLCASSLGGDDQPQHFGDGTRLSIL.

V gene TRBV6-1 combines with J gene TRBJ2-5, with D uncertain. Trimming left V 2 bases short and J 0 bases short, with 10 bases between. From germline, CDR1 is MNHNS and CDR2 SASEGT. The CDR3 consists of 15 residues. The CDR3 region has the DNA TGTGCCAGCAGTGAAACGACGGCCTACCAAGAGACCCAGTACTTC. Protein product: CASSETTAYQETQYF.

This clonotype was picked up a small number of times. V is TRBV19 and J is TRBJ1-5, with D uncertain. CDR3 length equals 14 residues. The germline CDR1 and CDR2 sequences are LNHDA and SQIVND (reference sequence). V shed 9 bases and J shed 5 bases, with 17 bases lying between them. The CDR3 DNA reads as TGTGCCAGCACACAACTTGGGTTCGATCAGCCCCAGCATTTT. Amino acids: CASTQLGFDQPQHF.

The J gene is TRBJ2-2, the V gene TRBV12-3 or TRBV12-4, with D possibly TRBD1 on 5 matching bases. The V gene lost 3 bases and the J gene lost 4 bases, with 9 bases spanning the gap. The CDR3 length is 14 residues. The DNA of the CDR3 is TGTGCCAGCAGTTTTCGAAGGGGCACCGGGGAGCTGTTTTTT. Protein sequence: CASSFRRGTGELFF.

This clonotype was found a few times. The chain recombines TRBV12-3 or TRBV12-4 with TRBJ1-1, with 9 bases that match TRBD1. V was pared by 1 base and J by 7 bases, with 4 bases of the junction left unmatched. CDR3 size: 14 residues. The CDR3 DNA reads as TGTGCCAGCAGTTTAGAATGGGACAGGGTTGAAGCTTTCTTT. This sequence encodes CASSLEWDRVEAFF.

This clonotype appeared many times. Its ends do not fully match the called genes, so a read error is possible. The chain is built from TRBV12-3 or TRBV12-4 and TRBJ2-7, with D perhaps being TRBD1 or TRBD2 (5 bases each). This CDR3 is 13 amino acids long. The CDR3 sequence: CASSLWSVTGTNF. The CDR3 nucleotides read TGTGCCAGCAGTTTATGGTCGGTTACCGGGACCAACTTC.

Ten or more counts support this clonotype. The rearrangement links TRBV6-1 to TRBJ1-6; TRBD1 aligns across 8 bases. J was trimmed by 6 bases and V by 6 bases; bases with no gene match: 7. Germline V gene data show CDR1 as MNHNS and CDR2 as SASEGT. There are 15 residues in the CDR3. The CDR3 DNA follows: TGTGCCAGCAGCGATAGGGACAGGCTTAATTCACCCCTCCACTTT. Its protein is CASSDRDRLNSPLHF.